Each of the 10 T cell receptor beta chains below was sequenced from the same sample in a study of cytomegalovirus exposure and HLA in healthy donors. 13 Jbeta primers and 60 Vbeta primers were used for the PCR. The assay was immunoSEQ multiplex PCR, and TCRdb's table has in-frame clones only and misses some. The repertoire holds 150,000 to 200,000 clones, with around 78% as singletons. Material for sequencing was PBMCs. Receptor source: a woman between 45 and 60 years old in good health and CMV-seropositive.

CDR3 nucleotides: TGTGCCAGCAGGCGTTTGCCGGGACAGGACTTCTACAATGAGCAGTTCTTC. Amino acid sequence: CASRRLPGQDFYNEQFF. The chain uses TRBV7-8 and TRBJ2-1; 8 bases match TRBD1. Germline assignment: CDR1 SGHVS and CDR2 FQNEAQ. After removal of 6 bases from V and 3 bases from J, the junction contained 13 bases not matched to a gene. The CDR3 runs 17 residues.

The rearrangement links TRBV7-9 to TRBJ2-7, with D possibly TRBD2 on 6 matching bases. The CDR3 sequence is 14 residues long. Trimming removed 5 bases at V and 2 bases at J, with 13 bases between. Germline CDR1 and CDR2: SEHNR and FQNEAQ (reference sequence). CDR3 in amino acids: CASSTEGLAYEQYF. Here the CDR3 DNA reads TGTGCCAGCAGCACGGAGGGGCTAGCCTACGAGCAGTACTTC.

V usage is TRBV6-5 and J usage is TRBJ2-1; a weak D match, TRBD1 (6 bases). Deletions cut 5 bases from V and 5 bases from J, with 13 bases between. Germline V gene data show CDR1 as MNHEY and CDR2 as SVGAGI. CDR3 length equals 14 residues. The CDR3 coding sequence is TGTGCCAGCAGTGAAGAAGGGACACACAATGAGCAGTTCTTC. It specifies CASSEEGTHNEQFF.

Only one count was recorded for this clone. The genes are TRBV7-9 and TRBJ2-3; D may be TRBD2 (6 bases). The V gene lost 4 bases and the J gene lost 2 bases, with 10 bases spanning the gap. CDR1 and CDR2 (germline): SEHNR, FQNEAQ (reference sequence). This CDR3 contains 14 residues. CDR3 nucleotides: TGTGCCAGCAGCTCCGGGACTTACACAGATACGCAGTATTTT. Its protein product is CASSSGTYTDTQYF.

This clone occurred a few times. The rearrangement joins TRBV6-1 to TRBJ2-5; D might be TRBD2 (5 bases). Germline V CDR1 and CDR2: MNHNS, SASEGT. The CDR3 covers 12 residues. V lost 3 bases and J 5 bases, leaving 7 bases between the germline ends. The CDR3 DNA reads TGTGCCAGCAGTGATACGGGGGAGACCCAGTACTTC. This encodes CASSDTGETQYF.

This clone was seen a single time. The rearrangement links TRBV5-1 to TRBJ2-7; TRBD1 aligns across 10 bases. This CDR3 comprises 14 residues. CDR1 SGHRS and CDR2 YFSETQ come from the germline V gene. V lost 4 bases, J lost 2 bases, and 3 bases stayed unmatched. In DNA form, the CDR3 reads TGCGCCAGCAGCCAGGGACAGGGGACCTACGAGCAGTACTTC. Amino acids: CASSQGQGTYEQYF. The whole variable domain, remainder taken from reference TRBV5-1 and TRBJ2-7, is KAGVTQTPRYLIKTRGQQVTLSCSPISGHRSVSWYQQTPGQGLQFLFEYFSETQRNKGNFPGRFSGRQFSNSRSEMNVSTLELGDSALYLCASSQGQGTYEQYFGPGTRLTVT.

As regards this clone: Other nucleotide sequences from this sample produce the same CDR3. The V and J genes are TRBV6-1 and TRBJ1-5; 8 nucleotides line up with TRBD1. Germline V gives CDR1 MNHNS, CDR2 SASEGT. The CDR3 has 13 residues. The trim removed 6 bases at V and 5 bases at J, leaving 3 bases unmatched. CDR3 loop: CASRTGVDQPQHF. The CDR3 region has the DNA TGTGCCAGCAGGACAGGGGTTGATCAGCCCCAGCATTTT.

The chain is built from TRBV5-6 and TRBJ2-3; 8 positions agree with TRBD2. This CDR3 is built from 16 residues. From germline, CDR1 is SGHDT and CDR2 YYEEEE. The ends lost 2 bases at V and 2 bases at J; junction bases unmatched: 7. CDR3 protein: CASSLGTSRYTDTQYF. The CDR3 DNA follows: TGTGCCAGCAGCTTAGGGACTAGTCGGTACACAGATACGCAGTATTTT.

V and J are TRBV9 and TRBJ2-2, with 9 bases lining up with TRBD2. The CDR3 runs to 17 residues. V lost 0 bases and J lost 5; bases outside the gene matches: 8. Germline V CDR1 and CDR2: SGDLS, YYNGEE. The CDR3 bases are TGTGCCAGCAGCGTAGGGGCTAGCGGGGTAAAGACCGGGGAGCTGTTTTTT. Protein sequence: CASSVGASGVKTGELFF.

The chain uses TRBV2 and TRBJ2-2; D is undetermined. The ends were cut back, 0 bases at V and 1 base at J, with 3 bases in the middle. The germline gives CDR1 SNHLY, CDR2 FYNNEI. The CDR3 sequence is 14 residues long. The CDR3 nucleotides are TGTGCCAGCAGTGAAGCGCGGAACACCGGGGAGCTGTTTTTT. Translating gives CASSEARNTGELFF.